This record covers a single T cell receptor (beta chain). The source of the sample is a study of blood T cells in healthy people across ages. V gave up 8 bases and J gave up 5 bases; unmatched junction bases: 14. From germline, CDR1 is LNHDA and CDR2 SQIVND (reference sequence). The CDR3 covers 16 residues. PCR was performed a second time for about 7 to 12 cycles using a sample-barcoded 5' primer and a J-beta primer mix. MiXCR, run by TCRdb on the 5' RACE reads, gives a single entry per CDR3 protein. Found here are around 700,000 distinct CDR3 sequences, roughly 25% of them singletons; the top ten hold under 9.5%. Another study also made use of these data, one on T cells of mothers and their children. That source notes: Material was donated by three healthy Caucasian mothers and their six children.

The V gene is TRBV19, the J gene TRBJ2-5; 10 bases are shared with TRBD2. Material for sequencing was blood. The sequence was collected from a boy younger than 18 in good health. CDR3 DNA: TGTGCCAGTGGAGATCTAGCGGGAGTGGGGTATGAGACCCAGTACTTC. Protein sequence: CASGDLAGVGYETQYF.